This TCR beta chain appears in the sequencing data of a study of shared clonotypes between healthy human individuals. In the study overall: Researchers assigned three CD4 naive, three CD4 memory, two CD8 naive and one CD8 memory plate to each donor.

Genomic DNA belonging to each subset was distributed in equal measure over several immunoSEQ plates. TCRdb's table, derived via immunoSEQ multiplex PCR, lists solely in-frame clones and lacks some. This sample carries approximately 650,000 clones, roughly 96% of them seen once, and the ten largest clones take 0.095% to 0.12%. The V gene lost 2 bases and the J gene lost 7 bases, with 21 bases spanning the gap. CDR1 is MNHNS and CDR2 is SASEGT in the germline V gene. The CDR3 totals 17 residues. CD45RO-negative CD8 cells positively selected for CCR7 made up the naive population, which excluded terminally differentiated effector memory CD45RA+ cells.

Sequencing input: naive CD8+ T cells sorted from blood. The chain carries TRBV6-1 and TRBJ1-3, with a possible D match to TRBD1 (5 bases). The TCR sequence derives from a woman in her 30s in good health. The CDR3 is CASSEYSLYRGDNTIYF. The CDR3 nucleotides read TGTGCCAGCAGTGAATATTCCCTATATAGGGGAGACAACACCATATATTTT.